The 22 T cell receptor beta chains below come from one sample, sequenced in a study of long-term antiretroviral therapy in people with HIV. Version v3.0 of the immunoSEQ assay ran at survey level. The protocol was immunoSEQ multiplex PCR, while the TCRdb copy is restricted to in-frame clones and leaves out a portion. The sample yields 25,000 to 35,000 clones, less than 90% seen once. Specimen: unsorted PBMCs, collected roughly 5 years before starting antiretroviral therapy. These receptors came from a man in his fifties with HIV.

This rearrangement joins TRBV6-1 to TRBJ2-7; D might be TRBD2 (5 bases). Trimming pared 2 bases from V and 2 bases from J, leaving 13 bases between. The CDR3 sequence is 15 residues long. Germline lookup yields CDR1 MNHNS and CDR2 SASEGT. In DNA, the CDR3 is TGTGCCAGCAGTGAATGGGGAGCGGAGACCTACGAGCAGTACTTC. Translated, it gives CASSEWGAETYEQYF.

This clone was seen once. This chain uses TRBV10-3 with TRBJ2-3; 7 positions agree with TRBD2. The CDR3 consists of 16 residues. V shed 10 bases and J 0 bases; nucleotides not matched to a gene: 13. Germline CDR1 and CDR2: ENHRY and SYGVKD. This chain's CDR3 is CATGERGVGSTDTQYF. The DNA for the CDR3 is TGTGCCACCGGGGAGCGGGGTGTGGGTAGCACAGATACGCAGTATTTT.

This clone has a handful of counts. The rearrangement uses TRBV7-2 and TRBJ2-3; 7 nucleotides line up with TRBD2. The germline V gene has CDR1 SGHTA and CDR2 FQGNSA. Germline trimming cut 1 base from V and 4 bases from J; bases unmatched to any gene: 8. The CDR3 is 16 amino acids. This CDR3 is CASSLGGGGHSDTQYF. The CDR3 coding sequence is TGTGCCAGCAGCTTAGGAGGCGGGGGTCATTCAGATACGCAGTATTTT. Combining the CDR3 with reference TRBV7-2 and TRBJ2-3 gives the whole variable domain GAGVSQSPSNKVTEKGKDVELRCDPISGHTALYWYRQSLGQGLEFLIYFQGNSAPDKSGLPSDRFSAERTGGSVSTLTIQRTQQEDSAVYLCASSLGGGGHSDTQYFGPGTRLTVL.

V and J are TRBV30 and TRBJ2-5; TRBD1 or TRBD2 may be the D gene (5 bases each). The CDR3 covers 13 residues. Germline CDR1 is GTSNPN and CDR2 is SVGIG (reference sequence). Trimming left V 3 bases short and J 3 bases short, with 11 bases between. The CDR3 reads CAWSQGPKETQYF. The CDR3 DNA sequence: TGTGCCTGGAGCCAGGGACCAAAAGAGACCCAGTACTTC.

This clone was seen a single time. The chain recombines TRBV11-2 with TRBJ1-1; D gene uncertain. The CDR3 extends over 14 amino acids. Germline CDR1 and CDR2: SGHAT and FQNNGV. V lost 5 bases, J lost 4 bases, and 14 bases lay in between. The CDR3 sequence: CASSPPLGITEAFF. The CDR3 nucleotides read TGTGCCAGCAGCCCCCCCCTTGGGATCACTGAAGCTTTCTTT.

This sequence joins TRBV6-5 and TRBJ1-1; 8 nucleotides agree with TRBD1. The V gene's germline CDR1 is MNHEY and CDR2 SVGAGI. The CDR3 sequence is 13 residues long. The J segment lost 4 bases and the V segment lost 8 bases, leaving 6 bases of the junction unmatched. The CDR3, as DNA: TGTGCCAGCGGGGGACAGGCCTTCACTGAAGCTTTCTTT. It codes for CASGGQAFTEAFF.

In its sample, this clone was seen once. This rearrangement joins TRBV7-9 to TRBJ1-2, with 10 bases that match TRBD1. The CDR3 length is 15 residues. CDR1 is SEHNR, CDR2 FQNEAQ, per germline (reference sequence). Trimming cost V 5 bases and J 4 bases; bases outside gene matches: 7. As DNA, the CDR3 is TGTGCCAGCAGCCCACCGGGACAGGGGCCCTATGGCTACACCTTC. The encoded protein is CASSPPGQGPYGYTF.

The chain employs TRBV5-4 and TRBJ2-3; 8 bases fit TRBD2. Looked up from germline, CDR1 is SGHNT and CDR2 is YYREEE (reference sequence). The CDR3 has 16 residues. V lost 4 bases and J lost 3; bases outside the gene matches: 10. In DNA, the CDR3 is TGTGCCAGCAGCCCCCATCGGGGCGGGGGGACAGATACGCAGTATTTT. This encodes CASSPHRGGGTDTQYF.

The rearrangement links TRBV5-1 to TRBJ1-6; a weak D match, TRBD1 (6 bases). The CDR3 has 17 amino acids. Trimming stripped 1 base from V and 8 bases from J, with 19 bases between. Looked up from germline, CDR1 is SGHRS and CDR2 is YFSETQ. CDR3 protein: CASSLWDGLGGDSPLHF. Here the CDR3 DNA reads TGCGCCAGCAGCTTGTGGGACGGACTAGGGGGTGATTCACCCCTCCACTTT.

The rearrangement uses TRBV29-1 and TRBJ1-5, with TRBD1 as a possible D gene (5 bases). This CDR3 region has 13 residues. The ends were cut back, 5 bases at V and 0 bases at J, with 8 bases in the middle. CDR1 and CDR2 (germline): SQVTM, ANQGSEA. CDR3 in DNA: TGCAGCGTTTCGGGGGGTAGCAATCAGCCCCAGCATTTT. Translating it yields CSVSGGSNQPQHF.

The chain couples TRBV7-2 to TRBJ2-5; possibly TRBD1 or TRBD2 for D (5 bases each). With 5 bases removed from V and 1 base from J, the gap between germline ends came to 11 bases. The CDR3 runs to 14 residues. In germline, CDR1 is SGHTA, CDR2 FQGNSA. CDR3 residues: CASSRDGTQETQYF. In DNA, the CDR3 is TGTGCCAGCAGCCGGGACGGAACCCAAGAGACCCAGTACTTC. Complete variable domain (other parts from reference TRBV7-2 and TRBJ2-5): GAGVSQSPSNKVTEKGKDVELRCDPISGHTALYWYRQSLGQGLEFLIYFQGNSAPDKSGLPSDRFSAERTGGSVSTLTIQRTQQEDSAVYLCASSRDGTQETQYFGPGTRLLVL.

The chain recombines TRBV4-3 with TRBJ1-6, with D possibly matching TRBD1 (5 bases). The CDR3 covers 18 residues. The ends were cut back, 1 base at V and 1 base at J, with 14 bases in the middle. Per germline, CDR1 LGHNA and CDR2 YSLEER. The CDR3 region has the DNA TGCGCCAGCAGCCAAGGGGGCACCCCAAATTCCTATAATTCACCCCTCCACTTT. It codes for CASSQGGTPNSYNSPLHF.

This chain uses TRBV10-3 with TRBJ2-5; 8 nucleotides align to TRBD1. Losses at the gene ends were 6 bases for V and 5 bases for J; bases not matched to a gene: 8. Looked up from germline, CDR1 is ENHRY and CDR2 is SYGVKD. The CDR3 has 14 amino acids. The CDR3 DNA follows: TGTGCCATCAGCCGACAGGGGCCGGGGGAGACCCAGTACTTC. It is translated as CAISRQGPGETQYF.

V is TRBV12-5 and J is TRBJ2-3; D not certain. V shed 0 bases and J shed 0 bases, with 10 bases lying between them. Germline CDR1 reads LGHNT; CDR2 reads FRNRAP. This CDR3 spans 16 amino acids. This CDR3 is CASGLVPATSTDTQYF. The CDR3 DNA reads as TGTGCTAGTGGTTTGGTTCCAGCCACTAGCACAGATACGCAGTATTTT.

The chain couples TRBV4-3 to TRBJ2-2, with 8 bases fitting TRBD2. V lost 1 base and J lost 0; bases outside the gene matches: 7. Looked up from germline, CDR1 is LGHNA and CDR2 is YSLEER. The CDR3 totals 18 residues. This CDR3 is CASSQVGGGPSNTGELFF. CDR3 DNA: TGCGCCAGCAGCCAAGTGGGCGGGGGGCCGTCGAACACCGGGGAGCTGTTTTTT.

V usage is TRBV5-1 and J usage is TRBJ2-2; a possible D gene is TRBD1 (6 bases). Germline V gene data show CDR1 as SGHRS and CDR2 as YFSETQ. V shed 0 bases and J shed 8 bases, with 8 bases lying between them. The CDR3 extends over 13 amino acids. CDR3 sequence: CASSLAGQGELFF. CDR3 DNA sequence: TGCGCCAGCAGCTTGGCCGGACAGGGGGAGCTGTTTTTT.

CDR3 sequence (DNA): TGTGCCAGCAGCCCACAACCGGGAAGTGGGTATTCACCCCTCCACTTT. Amino acids: CASSPQPGSGYSPLHF. The chain has TRBV16 and TRBJ1-6; D unclear. V lost 4 bases and J 8 bases, leaving 18 bases between the germline ends. Germline CDR1 reads KGHSY; CDR2 reads FQNENV. The CDR3 consists of 16 residues.

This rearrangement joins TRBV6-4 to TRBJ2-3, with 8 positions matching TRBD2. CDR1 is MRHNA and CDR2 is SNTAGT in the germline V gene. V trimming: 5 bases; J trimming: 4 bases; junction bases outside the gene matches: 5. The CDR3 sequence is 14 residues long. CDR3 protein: CASSSGGESDTQYF. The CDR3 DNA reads TGTGCCAGCAGTTCGGGAGGGGAATCAGATACGCAGTATTTT.

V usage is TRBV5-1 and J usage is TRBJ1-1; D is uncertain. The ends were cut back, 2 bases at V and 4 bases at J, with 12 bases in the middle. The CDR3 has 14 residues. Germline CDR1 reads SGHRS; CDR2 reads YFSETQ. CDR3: CASSFTLGFTEAFF. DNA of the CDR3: TGCGCCAGCAGCTTCACGTTAGGTTTCACTGAAGCTTTCTTT.

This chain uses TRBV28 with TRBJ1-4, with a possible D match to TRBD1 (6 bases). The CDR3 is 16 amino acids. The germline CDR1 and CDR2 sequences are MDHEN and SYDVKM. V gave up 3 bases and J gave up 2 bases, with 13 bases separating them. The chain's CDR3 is CASSFLTGTTNEKLFF. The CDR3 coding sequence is TGTGCCAGCAGTTTCCTTACAGGGACCACTAATGAAAAACTGTTTTTT.

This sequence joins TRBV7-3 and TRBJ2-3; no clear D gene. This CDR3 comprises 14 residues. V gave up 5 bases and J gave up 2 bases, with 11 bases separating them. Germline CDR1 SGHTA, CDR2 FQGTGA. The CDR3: CASSPGRATDTQYF. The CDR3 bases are TGTGCCAGCAGCCCAGGTCGGGCCACAGATACGCAGTATTTT.

The chain's CDR3 is CASSLERGSEQYF. In DNA form, the CDR3 reads TGTGCCAGCTCACTAGAGAGGGGGAGTGAGCAGTACTTC. The rearrangement uses TRBV18 and TRBJ2-7; a weak D match, TRBD1 (6 bases). The CDR3 length is 13 residues. Germline CDR1 and CDR2: KGHSH and LQKENI. Trimming pared 4 bases from V and 7 bases from J, leaving 14 bases between.